One sample yielded the 3 T cell receptor beta chains listed below, sequenced in a study of T cell clones after liver transplantation. Using immunoSEQ multiplex PCR, the repertoire was profiled, and TCRdb retains in-frame clones only, with some absent. The repertoire has more than 95,000 clones, 82% of them found once; the top ten carry around 0.94%. This sample comprised CD4+ T cells from blood, obtained before liver transplant. Source of these receptors: a human donor who received a liver transplant.

The rearrangement joins TRBV5-1 to TRBJ1-2; unclear D gene. The V gene lost 4 bases and the J gene lost 0 bases, with 10 bases spanning the gap. This CDR3 spans 14 amino acids. The V gene's germline CDR1 is SGHRS and CDR2 YFSETQ. CDR3: CASSGARANYGYTF. CDR3 coding DNA: TGCGCCAGCAGCGGAGCTCGGGCTAACTATGGCTACACCTTC.

This chain uses TRBV5-6 with TRBJ2-2, with 7 bases identical to TRBD1. The CDR3 runs to 15 residues. CDR1 is SGHDT and CDR2 is YYEEEE in the germline V gene. V lost 0 bases and J lost 4; bases outside the gene matches: 3. This CDR3 reads CASSLGQGITGELFF. CDR3 bases: TGTGCCAGCAGCTTGGGACAGGGTATCACCGGGGAGCTGTTTTTT.

This clone was detected a few times. The chain couples TRBV7-2 to TRBJ2-1; TRBD2 is a possible D gene (6 bases). Germline CDR1 reads SGHTA; CDR2 reads FQGNSA. This CDR3 is built from 12 residues. The V end lost 1 base, the J end lost 10 bases, and 8 bases lay between the germline ends. The CDR3 reads CASSLVRGEQFF. The CDR3 coding sequence is TGTGCCAGCAGCTTAGTTCGGGGGGAGCAGTTCTTC.